The rows below give T cell receptor beta chains drawn from one sample of a study of blood T cell repertoires in COVID-19. Profiling relied on immunoSEQ multiplex PCR, and the TCRdb table lists in-frame clones only, not all of them. The sample shows fewer than 80,000 clones, 86% of them seen only once. Material for sequencing was peripheral blood. These receptors were taken from a man aged 30 to 39 with acute or convalescent COVID-19. Each CDR3 is given with its conserved first and last residue. A D gene is named only where the DNA matches it firmly. Some rows mark clone size as missing; the rest say once, few, many or name a class of expanded clone.

V	J	size	length	D	CDR3	DNA
TRBV28	TRBJ1-4	-	14	-	CASSFLRSNEKLFF	TGTGCCAGCAGTTTTTTGAGGAGTAATGAAAAACTGTTTTTT
TRBV6-5	TRBJ1-5	few	15	TRBD1	CASGTGGYSNQPQHF	TGTGCCAGCGGGACAGGAGGTTATAGCAATCAGCCCCAGCATTTT
TRBV4-2	TRBJ1-1	few	15	-	CASSRATGTFTEAFF	TGTGCCAGCAGCAGAGCAACCGGGACTTTCACTGAAGCTTTCTTT
TRBV3-1/TRBV3-2	TRBJ1-1	-	13	TRBD1	CASSQEQGTSAFF	TGTGCCAGCAGCCAAGAACAGGGGACGTCAGCTTTCTTT
TRBV5-1	TRBJ1-4	-	13	-	CASSLAGNEKLFF	TGCGCCAGCAGCTTGGCGGGTAATGAAAAACTGTTTTTT
TRBV2	TRBJ1-5	-	16	TRBD1	CASSSKTGHSNQPQHF	TGTGCCAGCAGTTCTAAGACAGGGCATAGCAATCAGCCCCAGCATTTT
TRBV18	TRBJ2-3	few	18	-	CASSTEASQGSSTDTQYF	TGTGCCAGCTCTACTGAGGCTAGCCAGGGGTCTAGCACAGATACGCAGTATTTT
TRBV5-1	TRBJ1-2	-	15	-	CASSYGDRPLYGYTF	TGCGCCAGCAGCTATGGTGACAGGCCCCTCTATGGCTACACCTTC
TRBV6-5	TRBJ2-3	-	14	TRBD2	CASRSSGGEDTQYF	TGTGCCAGCAGGTCTAGCGGGGGGGAAGATACGCAGTATTTT
TRBV5-5	TRBJ2-2	-	16	-	CASSPRRGGNTGELFF	TGTGCCAGCAGCCCCCGGCGGGGAGGGAACACCGGGGAGCTGTTTTTT
TRBV28	TRBJ1-1	few	15	-	CASSPPDRRNTEAFF	TGTGCCAGCTCGCCCCCGGACAGACGAAACACTGAAGCTTTCTTT
TRBV7-2	TRBJ2-2	-	15	-	CASSPTRSNTGELFF	TGTGCCAGCAGCCCCACTCGGAGTAACACCGGGGAGCTGTTTTTT
TRBV2	TRBJ1-2	-	13	-	CASSLRDTDGYTF	TGTGCCAGCAGCCTACGGGACACCGACGGCTACACCTTC
TRBV19	TRBJ2-1	once	15	TRBD2	CASSPTSGSRNEQFF	TGTGCCAGTAGCCCTACTAGCGGGAGCCGTAATGAGCAGTTCTTC
TRBV5-1	TRBJ2-3	once	17	TRBD2	CASSSGLAGASTDTQYF	TGCGCCAGCAGCTCGGGACTAGCGGGGGCTAGCACAGATACGCAGTATTTT
TRBV5-1	TRBJ2-1	-	14	-	CASSLEDLSDEQFF	TGCGCCAGCAGCTTGGAGGACTTAAGTGACGAGCAGTTCTTC
TRBV7-9	TRBJ2-1	-	16	-	CASSFLRGNSYNEQFF	TGTGCCAGCAGCTTTCTTCGCGGGAATTCCTACAATGAGCAGTTCTTC
TRBV4-2	TRBJ1-2	-	15	TRBD1	CASSQGGTGLGGYTF	TGTGCCAGCAGCCAAGGCGGGACAGGGCTAGGTGGCTACACCTTC
TRBV5-4	TRBJ1-1	few	17	-	CASSLGGRTAGNTEAFF	TGTGCCAGCAGCTTGGGGGGGCGGACGGCCGGGAACACTGAAGCTTTCTTT
TRBV29-1	TRBJ1-4	-	13	-	CSVEFGGREKLFF	TGCAGCGTTGAGTTCGGGGGTCGGGAAAAACTGTTTTTT
TRBV30	TRBJ1-1	-	14	TRBD1	CAWNPGQGNAEAFF	TGTGCCTGGAACCCGGGACAGGGTAATGCTGAAGCTTTCTTT
TRBV3-1/TRBV3-2	TRBJ1-4	-	17	TRBD1	CASSQDPGQGINEKLFF	TGTGCCAGCAGCCAAGATCCGGGACAGGGGATTAATGAAAAACTGTTTTTT
TRBV3-1/TRBV3-2	TRBJ2-7	-	17	TRBD2	CASSQDPPSSGTEEQYF	TGTGCCAGCAGCCAAGATCCCCCGAGTAGCGGGACCGAAGAGCAGTACTTC
TRBV27	TRBJ2-7	few	13	-	CASSPGEGYEQYF	TGTGCCAGCAGCCCCGGCGAGGGCTACGAGCAGTACTTC
TRBV5-1	TRBJ1-1	-	13	-	CASSLRGNTEAFF	TGCGCCAGCAGCTTGAGAGGGAACACTGAAGCTTTCTTT
TRBV13	TRBJ2-2	-	16	-	CASSLGLAANTGELFF	TGTGCCAGCAGCTTAGGTTTGGCGGCCAACACCGGGGAGCTGTTTTTT
TRBV7-2	TRBJ1-5	once	17	-	CASSLNGRGAPFEPQHF	TGTGCCAGCAGCTTAAATGGGCGGGGAGCGCCGTTTGAGCCCCAGCATTTT
TRBV2	TRBJ1-5	-	16	-	CASALGGWRSNQPQHF	TGTGCCAGCGCCCTAGGGGGTTGGAGATCGAATCAGCCCCAGCATTTT
TRBV6-5	TRBJ1-2	-	14	-	CASSLGGARYGYTF	TGTGCCAGCAGTTTGGGGGGGGCTCGCTATGGCTACACCTTC
TRBV10-3	TRBJ1-6	-	14	-	CAISVLESNSPLHF	TGTGCCATCAGTGTTTTAGAGTCGAATTCACCCCTCCACTTT
TRBV7-8	TRBJ1-6	-	13	-	CASSLSDSEPLHF	TGTGCCAGCAGCTTATCAGACAGTGAACCCCTCCACTTT
TRBV11-1	TRBJ2-7	-	15	TRBD1	CASSRIRGQTYEQYF	TGTGCCAGCAGCCGGATTAGGGGACAGACATACGAGCAGTACTTC
TRBV5-4	TRBJ1-1	-	16	-	CASSLAKGRGNTEAFF	TGTGCCAGCAGCTTGGCCAAGGGCAGGGGCAACACTGAAGCTTTCTTT
TRBV11-3	TRBJ1-1	-	14	-	CASSLAGLDTEAFF	TGTGCCAGCAGCTTGGCAGGGTTGGACACTGAAGCTTTCTTT
TRBV5-1	TRBJ2-2	-	16	TRBD1	CASSSGQGVNTGELFF	TGCGCCAGCAGCTCCGGACAGGGAGTGAACACCGGGGAGCTGTTTTTT
TRBV2	TRBJ1-5	-	13	-	CASSQGSWQPQHF	TGTGCCAGCAGTCAGGGATCGTGGCAGCCCCAGCATTTT
TRBV30	TRBJ2-7	-	11	-	CAWSGRDEQYF	TGTGCCTGGAGTGGGCGGGACGAGCAGTACTTC
TRBV5-1	TRBJ1-2	-	15	-	CASSLASTGDYGYTF	TGCGCCAGCAGCTTGGCCTCCACGGGTGACTATGGCTACACCTTC
TRBV21-1	TRBJ2-3	-	15	-	CASSFQGNQTDTQYF	TGTGCCAGCAGCTTCCAGGGGAATCAGACAGATACGCAGTATTTT
TRBV21-1	TRBJ1-5	few	15	-	CASSLQGIGDQPQHF	TGTGCCAGCAGTCTACAGGGGATTGGGGATCAGCCCCAGCATTTT
TRBV19	TRBJ2-2	-	15	TRBD1	CASIQGAANTGELFF	TGTGCCAGTATACAGGGGGCTGCGAACACCGGGGAGCTGTTTTTT
TRBV6-6	TRBJ2-7	-	11	-	CASSRGVEQYF	TGTGCCAGCAGTCGGGGAGTGGAGCAGTACTTC
TRBV6-6	TRBJ2-3	few	13	-	CASVLQALDTQYF	TGTGCCAGCGTCCTCCAGGCTTTAGATACGCAGTATTTT